This entry is about one T cell receptor beta chain. The data are from a study of cytomegalovirus exposure and HLA in healthy donors. This CDR3 region has 14 residues. Per germline, CDR1 MNHEY and CDR2 SVGAGI. V was shortened by 0 bases and J by 7 bases, with 10 bases between the two germline ends. Researchers ran the PCR with 60 Vbeta and 13 Jbeta primers. Clones were read by immunoSEQ multiplex PCR, and TCRdb kept only the in-frame ones, dropping some. Here the sample table reports some 72,000 clones. This receptor was identified in a boy aged 5-17 years in good health and CMV-seronegative. The chain recombines TRBV6-5 with TRBJ1-5, with a tentative D call TRBD1 (6 bases). The material sequenced was PBMCs. This chain's CDR3 is CASSYSGGRQPQHF. In DNA form, the CDR3 reads TGTGCCAGCAGTTACTCAGGGGGTAGGCAGCCCCAGCATTTT.